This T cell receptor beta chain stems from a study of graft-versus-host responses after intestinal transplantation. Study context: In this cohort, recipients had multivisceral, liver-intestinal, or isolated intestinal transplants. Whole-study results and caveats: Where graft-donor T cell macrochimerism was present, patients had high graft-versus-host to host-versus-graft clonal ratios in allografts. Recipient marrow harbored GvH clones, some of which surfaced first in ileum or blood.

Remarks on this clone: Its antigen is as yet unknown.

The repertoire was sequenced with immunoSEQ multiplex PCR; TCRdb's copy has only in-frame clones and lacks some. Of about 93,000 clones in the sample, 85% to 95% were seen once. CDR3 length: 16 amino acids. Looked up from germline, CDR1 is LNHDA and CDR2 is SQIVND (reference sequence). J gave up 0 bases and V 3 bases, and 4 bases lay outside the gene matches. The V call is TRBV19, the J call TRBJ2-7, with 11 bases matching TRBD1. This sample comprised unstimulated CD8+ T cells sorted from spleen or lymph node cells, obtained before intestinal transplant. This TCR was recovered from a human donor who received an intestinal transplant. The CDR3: CASSIPGTGGSYEQYF. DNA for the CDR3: TGTGCCAGTAGTATTCCAGGGACAGGGGGCTCCTACGAGCAGTACTTC.